These T cell receptor beta chains were read from a single sample in a study of technical replicates of blood from several donors. Repertoires were generated with immunoSEQ multiplex PCR, while TCRdb's copy carries only in-frame clones and drops some. The sample shows under 85,000 clones, around 97% of them seen only once. Sequenced input: T cells isolated from PBMCs. These receptor sequences come from a human donor in good health. Each CDR3 is given with its conserved first and last residue. D genes are given only for firm matches. A row's size may be missing; if present it is once, few, many or a size class.

length: 15
size: .
V: TRBV10-1
J: TRBJ2-1
D: .
DNA: TGCGCCAGCACCCGAGGAGGGACAGAGGAAAATGAGCAGTTCTTC
CDR3: CASTRGGTEENEQFF

length: 13
size: .
V: TRBV19
J: TRBJ1-2
D: TRBD1
DNA: TGTGCCAGTTTAAGCACAGGGGACTATGGCTACACCTTC
CDR3: CASLSTGDYGYTF

length: 16
size: .
V: TRBV25-1
J: TRBJ1-6
D: .
DNA: TGTGCCAGCAGTCCCGGGAGGAGGGGAAGGAGTTCACCCCTCCACTTT
CDR3: CASSPGRRGRSSPLHF

length: 13
size: .
V: TRBV6-4
J: TRBJ2-1
D: .
DNA: TGTGCCAGCAGTGACTCCACAACCAATGAGCAGTTCTTC
CDR3: CASSDSTTNEQFF

length: 13
size: .
V: TRBV28
J: TRBJ2-3
D: .
DNA: TGTGCCAGCAGTTTGGGGCTTAAAGATACGCAGTATTTT
CDR3: CASSLGLKDTQYF

length: 16
size: .
V: TRBV2
J: TRBJ1-2
D: TRBD1
DNA: TGTGCCAGCAGTGAGTTTTCAGGGGGCAATTTCGGAGGCTACACCTTC
CDR3: CASSEFSGGNFGGYTF

length: 13
size: once
V: TRBV27
J: TRBJ2-5
D: .
DNA: TGTGCCAGCAGTTTGAGACAGCAAGAGACCCAGTACTTC
CDR3: CASSLRQQETQYF

length: 14
size: .
V: TRBV19
J: TRBJ1-1
D: TRBD1
DNA: TGTGCCAGCCAAGCCCCAGGGGGCAGTACTGAAGCTTTCTTT
CDR3: CASQAPGGSTEAFF

length: 14
size: .
V: TRBV5-5
J: TRBJ1-4
D: TRBD1
DNA: TGTGCCAGCAGCACGGACAGGGGTGGGGAAAAACTGTTTTTT
CDR3: CASSTDRGGEKLFF

length: 15
size: .
V: TRBV6-1
J: TRBJ2-2
D: TRBD1
DNA: TGTGCCAGCAGTTTAGGACAGGGAGGAACCGGGGAGCTGTTTTTT
CDR3: CASSLGQGGTGELFF

length: 15
size: .
V: TRBV4-1
J: TRBJ2-7
D: .
DNA: TGCGCCAGCAGCCAAGTTGGGAGAGGGCCGGGGGAGCAGTACTTC
CDR3: CASSQVGRGPGEQYF

length: 13
size: .
V: TRBV11-3
J: TRBJ1-2
D: .
DNA: TGTGCCAGCAGCTCGCCGGTTTACTATGGCTACACCTTC
CDR3: CASSSPVYYGYTF

length: 15
size: .
V: TRBV6-1
J: TRBJ2-7
D: TRBD2
DNA: TGTGCCAGCATTAGTAGCGGGAGGGCCTTGGGCGAGCAGTACTTC
CDR3: CASISSGRALGEQYF

length: 14
size: .
V: TRBV7-9
J: TRBJ2-2
D: .
DNA: TGTGCCAGCAGCCACACAGGGACCACCGGGGAGCTGTTTTTT
CDR3: CASSHTGTTGELFF

length: 17
size: .
V: TRBV5-8
J: TRBJ2-1
D: TRBD1
DNA: TGTGCCAGCAGCTTCGGGTGGGGGACAGGGGTTTACAATGAGCAGTTCTTC
CDR3: CASSFGWGTGVYNEQFF